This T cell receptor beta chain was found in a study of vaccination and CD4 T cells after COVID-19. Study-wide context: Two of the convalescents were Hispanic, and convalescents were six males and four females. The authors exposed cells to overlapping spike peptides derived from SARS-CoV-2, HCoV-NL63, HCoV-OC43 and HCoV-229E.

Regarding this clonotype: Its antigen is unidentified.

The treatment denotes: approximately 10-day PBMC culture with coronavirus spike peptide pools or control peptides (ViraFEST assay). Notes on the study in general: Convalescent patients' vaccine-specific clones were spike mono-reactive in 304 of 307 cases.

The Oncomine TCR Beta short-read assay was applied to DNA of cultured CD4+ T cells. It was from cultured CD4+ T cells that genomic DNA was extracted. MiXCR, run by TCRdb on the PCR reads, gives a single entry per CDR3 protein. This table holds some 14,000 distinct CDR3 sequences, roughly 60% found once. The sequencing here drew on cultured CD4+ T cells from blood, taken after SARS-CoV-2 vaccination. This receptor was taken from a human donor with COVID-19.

The CDR3 loop reads CATMEGQGAADTQYF. As DNA, the CDR3 is TGCGCCACCATGGAGGGACAGGGGGCCGCAGATACGCAGTATTTT. This chain uses TRBV10-1 with TRBJ2-3; TRBD1 matches at 12 bases. Germline CDR1 is WNHNN and CDR2 is SYGVQD (reference sequence). This CDR3 spans 15 amino acids. The V and J ends lost 10 bases and 4 bases, in that order; junction bases with no gene match: 9.